The rows below give T cell receptor beta chains drawn from one sample of a study of blood T cells in healthy people across ages. TCRdb re-called the 5' RACE reads through MiXCR, storing one row per CDR3 protein. The table includes about 1.5 million distinct CDR3 sequences, roughly 40% detected once. The sequencing sample was made of blood. The receptors were sampled from a woman between 18 and 30 years old in good health. Both conserved end residues are part of each CDR3. Fields, in order: clone size, V gene, J gene, D gene, CDR3 DNA, CDR3 protein. D genes are given only for firm matches. Size is omitted from some rows. Given values are once, few, many or a class for expanded clones.

NA	TRBV20-1	TRBJ2-1	NA	TGCAGTGCTAGAGATTACTCTCCTAGTGGAGGAAGCAATGAGCAGTTCTTC	CSARDYSPSGGSNEQFF
NA	TRBV9	TRBJ1-1	NA	TGTGCCAGCAGCGTAGGCGGAACCTCCAAAACTGAAGCTTTCTTT	CASSVGGTSKTEAFF
once	TRBV4-1	TRBJ1-1	NA	TGCGCCAGCAGCCAAGTCTCTTTAGGGGTGCTTGAAGCTTTCTTT	CASSQVSLGVLEAFF
NA	TRBV4-2	TRBJ2-7	TRBD2	TGTGCCAGCAGCCAAGATGGCGGGGGAAGCGCCTACAATGAGCAGTACTTC	CASSQDGGGSAYNEQYF
few	TRBV6-5	TRBJ2-7	NA	TGTGCCAGCAGACGGGTACCCTACGAGCAGTACTTC	CASRRVPYEQYF
many	TRBV24-1	TRBJ2-1	NA	TGTGCCACCAGTGATGCCCCGGGCAGTAGGGACTACAATGAGCAGTTCTTC	CATSDAPGSRDYNEQFF
NA	TRBV20-1	TRBJ1-2	NA	TGCAGTGCTTCCCTTGGGGCTGGTGGCTACACCTTC	CSASLGAGGYTF
few	TRBV4-1	TRBJ2-1	NA	TGCGCCAGCAGCCACCCAACCGAGGGTGAGCAGTTCTTC	CASSHPTEGEQFF
NA	TRBV29-1	TRBJ2-5	TRBD2	TGCAGCGTTGTGGCTAGCGGGGGGGAAGAGACCCAGTACTTC	CSVVASGGEETQYF
few	TRBV6-1	TRBJ2-7	NA	TGTGCCAGCAGTGACGATATTGACGAGCAGTACTTC	CASSDDIDEQYF